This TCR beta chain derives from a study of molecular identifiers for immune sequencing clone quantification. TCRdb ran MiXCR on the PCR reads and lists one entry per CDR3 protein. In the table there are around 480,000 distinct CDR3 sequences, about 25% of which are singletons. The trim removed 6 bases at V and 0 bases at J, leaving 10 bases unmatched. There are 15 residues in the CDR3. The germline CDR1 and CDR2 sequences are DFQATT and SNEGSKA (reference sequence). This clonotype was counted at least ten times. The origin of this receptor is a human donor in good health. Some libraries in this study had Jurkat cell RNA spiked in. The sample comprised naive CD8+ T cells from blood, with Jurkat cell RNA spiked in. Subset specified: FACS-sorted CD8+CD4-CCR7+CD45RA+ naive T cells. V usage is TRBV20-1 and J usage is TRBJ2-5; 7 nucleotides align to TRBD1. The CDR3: CSATILQGYQETQYF. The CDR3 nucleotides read TGCAGTGCCACCATCCTACAGGGGTACCAAGAGACCCAGTACTTC.